Shown below are 31 T cell receptor beta chains from a single sample sequenced in a study of T cells in Graves' hyperthyroidism and ophthalmopathy. TCR beta CDR3 regions were amplified from RNA transcripts. The HTBI primer set drove a first-round RT-PCR of the TCR CDR3. TCRdb fed the multiplex PCR reads into MiXCR, producing one record per CDR3 protein. The table has some 350,000 distinct CDR3 sequences, approximately 15% seen once. The sequenced sample was blood. The source of these receptors is a woman in her forties with Graves' ophthalmopathy.

V gene TRBV3-1 combines with J gene TRBJ1-6, with 11 bases identical to TRBD1. The CDR3 covers 18 residues. After removal of 0 bases from V and 6 bases from J, the junction contained 7 bases not matched to a gene. Looked up from germline, CDR1 is LGHDT and CDR2 is YNNKEL (reference sequence). The CDR3 region is CASSQEWDRGAGNSPLHF. The CDR3 nucleotides are TGTGCCAGCAGCCAAGAATGGGACAGGGGGGCTGGTAATTCACCCCTCCACTTT.

This clonotype has only a few counts. V and J are TRBV6-1 and TRBJ1-4; 10 bases are shared with TRBD1. V was pared by 5 bases and J by 7 bases, with 10 bases of the junction left unmatched. Germline V gene data show CDR1 as MNHNS and CDR2 as SASEGT. CDR3 length equals 16 residues. CDR3 DNA: TGTGCCAGCAGTCTACGGACAGGGGGTTTTAGTGAAAAACTGTTTTTT. Protein product: CASSLRTGGFSEKLFF.

The chain employs TRBV7-2 and TRBJ2-5; a possible D gene is TRBD2 (5 bases). V dropped 4 bases and J dropped 4 bases, with 10 bases sitting between them. The CDR3 is 13 amino acids. Per the germline V gene, CDR1 is SGHTA and CDR2 is FQGNSA. The CDR3 loop reads CASSSRGTETQYF. CDR3 coding DNA: TGTGCCAGCAGCTCTCGGGGAACAGAGACCCAGTACTTC.

This clonotype came up many times. Sequence at one end of the junction differs from germline and may be a read error. The rearrangement links TRBV5-1 to TRBJ2-2, with TRBD1 identical over 7 bases. The CDR3 sequence is 15 residues long. Germline assignment: CDR1 SGHRS and CDR2 YFSETQ. Here the CDR3 DNA reads TGTGCCAGCAGCCCGGGACAGACGAACACCGGGGAGCTGTTTTTT. It yields the protein CASSPGQTNTGELFF. The full variable domain, its missing parts supplied by reference TRBV5-1 and TRBJ2-2, is KAGVTQTPRYLIKTRGQQVTLSCSPISGHRSVSWYQQTPGQGLQFLFEYFSETQRNKGNFPGRFSGRQFSNSRSEMNVSTLELGDSALYLCASSPGQTNTGELFFGEGSRLTVL.

This clonotype was found a few times. A much more abundant neighbour one base away suggests this may be a read error. The chain uses TRBV12-3 or TRBV12-4 and TRBJ2-5; the match to TRBD2 covers 8 bases. With V trimmed by 4 bases and J by 0 bases, 7 bases remained unmatched. The CDR3 length is 16 residues. The CDR3 here is CASSYSGGPYQETQYF. CDR3 in DNA: TGTGCCAGCAGTTATTCGGGAGGGCCGTACCAAGAGACCCAGTACTTC.

V usage is TRBV4-1 and J usage is TRBJ2-1; D is uncertain. V gave up 0 bases and J gave up 2 bases, with 11 bases separating them. Germline CDR1 is MGHRA and CDR2 is YSYEKL. The CDR3 has 16 amino acids. This chain's CDR3 is CASSQEIGQPYNEQFF. The CDR3 coding sequence is TGCGCCAGCAGCCAAGAAATCGGCCAGCCCTACAATGAGCAGTTCTTC.

The gene calls are TRBV10-3 and TRBJ1-1; D remains unclear. CDR3 length equals 13 residues. V was shortened by 4 bases and J by 1 base, with 7 bases between the two germline ends. Looked up from germline, CDR1 is ENHRY and CDR2 is SYGVKD. CDR3 loop: CAISGGRNTEAFF. DNA of the CDR3: TGTGCCATCAGTGGGGGTCGGAACACTGAAGCTTTCTTT.

This clonotype turned up a few times. The chain is built from TRBV20-1 and TRBJ2-3, with a tentative D call TRBD2 (5 bases). Trimming removed 0 bases from V and 6 bases from J, with 7 bases in between. Germline assignment: CDR1 DFQATT and CDR2 SNEGSKA (reference sequence). This CDR3 contains 12 residues. CDR3 loop: CSARESGDTQYF. The CDR3 bases are TGCAGTGCTAGAGAGTCGGGGGATACGCAGTATTTT.

In this sample, this clonotype turned up many times. The genes are TRBV27 and TRBJ2-1; 12 bases are a match to TRBD2. V gave up 2 bases and J gave up 4 bases; unmatched junction bases: 9. This CDR3 is 18 amino acids long. CDR1 and CDR2 from the germline V gene are MNHEY and SMNVEV (reference sequence). CDR3 nucleotide sequence: TGTGCCAGCAGTTTAAAATTTCGGACTAGCGGGATTTACAATGAGCAGTTCTTC. Translating it yields CASSLKFRTSGIYNEQFF.

This clonotype occurred a few times. V usage is TRBV28 and J usage is TRBJ2-1; D remains ambiguous. With 2 bases removed from V and 10 bases from J, the gap between germline ends came to 9 bases. Germline V lookup: CDR1 MDHEN, CDR2 SYDVKM. The CDR3 runs 12 residues. CDR3 amino acids: CASSLGRLEQFF. CDR3 nucleotides: TGTGCCAGCAGTTTAGGAAGGTTAGAGCAGTTCTTC.

This clonotype was recorded many times. The V and J genes are TRBV11-2 and TRBJ1-3; D gene ambiguous. The CDR3 is made up of 13 amino acids. Trimming left V 3 bases short and J 3 bases short, with 6 bases between. Germline values: CDR1 SGHAT, CDR2 FQNNGV. DNA of the CDR3: TGTGCCAGCAGCTTTAGCGGTGGAAACACCATATATTTT. This encodes CASSFSGGNTIYF. Variable domain in full (rest from reference TRBV11-2 and TRBJ1-3): EAGVAQSPRYKIIEKRQSVAFWCNPISGHATLYWYQQILGQGPKLLIQFQNNGVVDDSQLPKDRFSAERLKGVDSTLKIQPAKLEDSAVYLCASSFSGGNTIYFGEGSWLTVV.

This clonotype occurred many times. CDR3: CASRRQGAFYEQYF. CDR3 in DNA: TGTGCCAGCAGGCGACAGGGGGCTTTCTACGAGCAGTACTTC. The rearrangement joins TRBV6-1 to TRBJ2-7, with 10 positions matching TRBD1. Per germline, CDR1 MNHNS and CDR2 SASEGT. The CDR3 covers 14 residues. V lost 6 bases and J lost 3; bases outside the gene matches: 5.

This clonotype came up a few times. The chain couples TRBV7-2 to TRBJ2-5; no definite D call. Germline-derived CDR1 and CDR2 are SGHTA and FQGNSA. V was pared by 1 base and J by 8 bases, with 11 bases between. The CDR3 is 13 residues long. CDR3 coding DNA: TGTGCCAGCAGCTTAGGGTACCCCCAAACCCAGTACTTC. The encoded protein is CASSLGYPQTQYF.

This clonotype was seen ten or more times. V gene TRBV7-9 combines with J gene TRBJ1-5, with D unclear. In germline, CDR1 is SEHNR, CDR2 FQNEAQ (reference sequence). The CDR3 has 15 amino acids. Deletions cut 2 bases from V and 7 bases from J, with 15 bases between. The CDR3, as DNA: TGTGCCAGCAGCTTAAGGATATATGACAAACAGCCCCAGCATTTT. Translation gives CASSLRIYDKQPQHF.

This rearrangement joins TRBV6-1 to TRBJ1-1; D is unresolved. Trimming pared 5 bases from V and 6 bases from J, leaving 7 bases between. The CDR3 is 11 amino acids. The germline gives CDR1 MNHNS, CDR2 SASEGT. The CDR3 loop reads CASSLTPEAFF. The DNA of the CDR3 is TGTGCCAGCAGTCTCACCCCTGAAGCTTTCTTT.

This clonotype was recorded many times. This chain uses TRBV7-9 with TRBJ1-4, with D perhaps TRBD1 (5 bases). Germline V gene sequence: CDR1 SEHNR, CDR2 FQNEAQ (reference sequence). V was trimmed by 0 bases and J by 8 bases, leaving 10 bases between them. The CDR3 consists of 14 residues. CDR3 nucleotide sequence: TGTGCCAGCAGCTTAGCCGACCGGGGCGAAAAACTGTTTTTT. Encoded protein: CASSLADRGEKLFF.

This clonotype was seen only a few times. The chain recombines TRBV10-1 with TRBJ2-3; a weak D match, TRBD1 (6 bases). Germline loops: CDR1 WNHNN, CDR2 SYGVQD (reference sequence). V gave up 6 bases and J gave up 2 bases, with 24 bases separating them. The CDR3 consists of 18 residues. Written as DNA, the CDR3 is TGCGCCAGCAGCCCGGGAATAGGGGGAACGGGGAACACAGATACGCAGTATTTT. Protein product: CASSPGIGGTGNTDTQYF.

This clonotype was detected ten times or more. The chain employs TRBV7-9 and TRBJ1-2; D is uncertain. Trimming took 1 base from V and 0 from J, leaving 9 bases between them. Germline values: CDR1 SEHNR, CDR2 FQNEAQ (reference sequence). The CDR3 covers 15 residues. The CDR3 loop is CASSLVVGANYGYTF. The CDR3 DNA is TGTGCCAGCAGCTTAGTAGTTGGAGCTAACTATGGCTACACCTTC.

This clonotype was seen many times. The chain is built from TRBV19 and TRBJ1-5; tentatively, D is TRBD1 (5 bases). The V and J ends lost 2 bases and 4 bases respectively, with 9 bases between them. The CDR3 totals 14 residues. Germline loops: CDR1 LNHDA, CDR2 SQIVND (reference sequence). DNA for the CDR3: TGTGCCAGTAGTATACGGGACCTTAATCAGCCCCAGCATTTT. Residues: CASSIRDLNQPQHF. Complete variable domain (other parts from reference TRBV19 and TRBJ1-5): DGGITQSPKYLFRKEGQNVTLSCEQNLNHDAMYWYRQDPGQGLRLIYYSQIVNDFQKGDIAEGYSVSREKKESFPLTVTSAQKNPTAFYLCASSIRDLNQPQHFGDGTRLSIL.

This clonotype was counted ten times or more. This chain connects TRBV6-1 to TRBJ1-3; a weak D match, TRBD1 (5 bases). Trimming stripped 4 bases from V and 4 bases from J, with 14 bases between. CDR1 is MNHNS and CDR2 is SASEGT in the germline V gene. This CDR3 region has 15 residues. This CDR3 is CASSGGSGHGNTIYF. CDR3 DNA sequence: TGTGCCAGCAGTGGCGGATCGGGGCACGGAAACACCATATATTTT.

The table lists this clonotype with a few counts. The chain has TRBV4-1 and TRBJ2-7; D remains ambiguous. The V gene lost 1 base and the J gene lost 0 bases, with 13 bases spanning the gap. Germline loops: CDR1 MGHRA, CDR2 YSYEKL. The CDR3 is made up of 16 amino acids. CDR3 bases: TGCGCCAGCAGCCAAGTTGCTTTCTTCAGCTCCTACGAGCAGTACTTC. Protein: CASSQVAFFSSYEQYF.

The chain combines TRBV3-1 with TRBJ2-1; perhaps TRBD2 as D (6 bases). Between the trimmed V and J ends, which lost 7 bases and 3 bases, there was a span of 10 bases. CDR1 is LGHDT and CDR2 is YNNKEL in the germline V gene (reference sequence). The CDR3 contains 13 residues. CDR3: CASNGRGYNEQFF. The CDR3 DNA follows: TGTGCCAGCAACGGGCGGGGCTACAATGAGCAGTTCTTC.

Ten or more counts support this clonotype. This chain uses TRBV13 with TRBJ2-3; D is ambiguous. The CDR3 extends over 16 amino acids. Germline V gives CDR1 PRHDT, CDR2 FYEKMQ (reference sequence). Trimming removed 9 bases at V and 1 base at J, with 20 bases between. The CDR3 region has the DNA TGTGCCAGTCAGCTTAGACGGTCGACTCGCACAGATACGCAGTATTTT. Translating it yields CASQLRRSTRTDTQYF.

This clonotype was counted at least ten times. This chain joins TRBV28 and TRBJ1-2; 7 bases map to TRBD1. The V gene end was trimmed by 6 bases and the J gene end by 4 bases; junction bases not matched to a gene: 11. CDR3 length: 15 amino acids. Germline V gene data show CDR1 as MDHEN and CDR2 as SYDVKM. For the CDR3, the DNA is TGTGCCAGCAGGGCTAGACAGGGTGTTCTCTATGGCTACACCTTC. This sequence encodes CASRARQGVLYGYTF.

This clonotype was seen many times. The chain links TRBV20-1 to TRBJ2-3; 8 positions match TRBD2. Germline-derived CDR1 and CDR2 are DFQATT and SNEGSKA (reference sequence). V trimming: 3 bases; J trimming: 9 bases; junction bases outside the gene matches: 14. CDR3 size: 15 residues. The CDR3 region is CSASNRGGQGDTQYF. The CDR3 bases are TGCAGTGCTAGTAACCGGGGGGGCCAAGGAGACACGCAGTATTTT.

This clonotype was counted a few times. The V and J genes are TRBV7-9 and TRBJ2-5; D is uncertain. The V end was cut by 3 bases, the J end by 7 bases, with 12 bases between. The length of the CDR3 is 13 residues. Germline V gives CDR1 SEHNR, CDR2 FQNEAQ (reference sequence). Written as DNA, the CDR3 is TGTGCCAGCAGCTTGGAAGGGAAAGGGACCCAGTACTTC. Its translation is CASSLEGKGTQYF.

This clonotype was counted at least ten times. The chain is built from TRBV5-1 and TRBJ1-2; D not resolved. Germline V gene sequence: CDR1 SGHRS, CDR2 YFSETQ. This CDR3 spans 13 amino acids. With 1 base removed from V and 6 bases from J, the gap between germline ends came to 10 bases. CDR3 in DNA: TGCGCCAGCAGCTTGAGGGTATCAGATGGCTACACCTTC. Its translation is CASSLRVSDGYTF.

Points on this clonotype: This clone may be a read error of a much larger clone one base away. This chain links TRBV19 with TRBJ1-1, with D unclear. This CDR3 is built from 15 residues. Germline V CDR1 and CDR2: LNHDA, SQIVND (reference sequence). CDR3 loop: CASRAWRDQNTKAFF. The CDR3 DNA reads TGTGCCAGTCGCGCATGGCGGGATCAGAACACTAAAGCTTTCTTT.

The CDR3 bases are TGTGCCAGCAGTTACTACGGGGTCAACACTGAAGCTTTCTTT. This gives the protein CASSYYGVNTEAFF. The J gene is TRBJ1-1, the V gene TRBV6-2 or TRBV6-3; D is unclear. This CDR3 region has 14 residues. The germline V gene has CDR1 MNHEY and CDR2 SVGEGT. Trimming cost V 1 base and J 2 bases, with 8 bases left between them.

This clonotype was seen many times. This chain links TRBV6-1 with TRBJ2-1, with D hard to call. Trimming cost V 6 bases and J 2 bases, with 11 bases left between them. The CDR3 is 14 residues long. Germline loops: CDR1 MNHNS, CDR2 SASEGT. In DNA form, the CDR3 reads TGTGCCAGCAGCGAGTTGGGCCCCTACAATGAGCAGTTCTTC. Protein product: CASSELGPYNEQFF.

This clonotype was detected many times. J is TRBJ2-1 and V is TRBV5-4; no clear D gene. The CDR3 has 12 residues. CDR1 is SGHNT, CDR2 YYREEE, per germline (reference sequence). V gave up 2 bases and J gave up 5 bases, with 5 bases separating them. The CDR3 sequence is CASSLSHNEQFF. DNA of the CDR3: TGTGCCAGCAGCTTAAGCCACAATGAGCAGTTCTTC. The complete variable domain, with remaining parts taken from reference TRBV5-4 and TRBJ2-1, reads ETGVTQSPTHLIKTRGQQVTLRCSSQSGHNTVSWYQQALGQGPQFIFQYYREEENGRGNFPPRFSGLQFPNYSSELNVNALELDDSALYLCASSLSHNEQFFGPGTRLTVL.